This T cell receptor beta chain was sequenced for a study of identifying expanded T cells in peripheral blood. Study-level findings and limits: Technical replicates showed roughly 1.2 changed clones; about two weeks 15 to 20; four weeks 19.

Healthy donors had no documented immune events, such as infections, while sampled. Data came from immunoSEQ multiplex PCR; TCRdb stores just in-frame clones and leaves some out. The sample shows 95,000 to 100,000 clones, 87% of them seen only once. In the case of this clone: The antigen is unknown.

Trimming took off 2 bases at V and 8 bases at J, with 16 bases between the two ends. The germline V gene has CDR1 MNHNY and CDR2 SVGAGI (reference sequence). The CDR3 is 16 residues long. Material: blood. The receptor comes from a person aged 18 to 75 in good health. V is TRBV6-6 and J is TRBJ1-6; the D is unclear. CDR3 DNA sequence: TGTGCCAGCAGTTACACTTATGCCGGGAGGGATTCACCCCTCCACTTT. Its protein product is CASSYTYAGRDSPLHF.